The 23 T cell receptor beta chains below come from one sample, sequenced in a study of T cell responses to AZD1222 COVID-19 vaccine. Measured with immunoSEQ multiplex PCR; TCRdb has only the in-frame clones, and not every one. Of around 160,000 clones listed, about 93% are singletons. Specimen: peripheral blood, collected on day 0 of AZD1222 vaccination. These receptors were collected from an adult in good health.

The chain is built from TRBV20-1 and TRBJ1-2, with D perhaps matching TRBD1 (5 bases). Germline values: CDR1 DFQATT, CDR2 SNEGSKA (reference sequence). The V end lost 4 bases, the J end lost 8 bases, and 11 bases lay between the germline ends. CDR3 size: 11 residues. CDR3 region: CSAKSGGGYTF. The CDR3 coding sequence is TGCAGTGCTAAGTCCGGGGGGGGCTACACCTTC.

The gene calls are TRBV19 and TRBJ1-5; D might be TRBD1 (6 bases). Germline CDR1 reads LNHDA; CDR2 reads SQIVND (reference sequence). Trimming pared 6 bases from V and 2 bases from J, leaving 20 bases between. The CDR3 sequence is 17 residues long. In DNA, the CDR3 is TGTGCCAGTAGGAGTAGGCAGGGGAGGGTCGGCAATCAGCCCCAGCATTTT. Amino acid sequence: CASRSRQGRVGNQPQHF. Together with reference TRBV19 and TRBJ1-5, the CDR3 gives the full variable domain: DGGITQSPKYLFRKEGQNVTLSCEQNLNHDAMYWYRQDPGQGLRLIYYSQIVNDFQKGDIAEGYSVSREKKESFPLTVTSAQKNPTAFYLCASRSRQGRVGNQPQHFGDGTRLSIL.

V usage is TRBV19 and J usage is TRBJ2-1; 10 positions agree with TRBD2. Germline V lookup: CDR1 LNHDA, CDR2 SQIVND (reference sequence). J lost 7 bases, V lost 3 bases, and 6 bases had no gene match. The CDR3 is 15 amino acids. CDR3: CASSMSSGGWNEQFF. The CDR3 DNA sequence: TGTGCCAGTAGTATGAGTAGCGGGGGGTGGAATGAGCAGTTCTTC.

The V gene is TRBV15, the J gene TRBJ2-7, with 9 bases that match TRBD1. V trimming: 5 bases; J trimming: 2 bases; junction bases outside the gene matches: 10. Looked up from germline, CDR1 is LNHNV and CDR2 is YYDKDF (reference sequence). The length of the CDR3 is 16 residues. CDR3: CATSPNYRDRAYEQYF. The CDR3 DNA sequence: TGTGCCACCAGCCCCAACTACCGGGACAGGGCCTACGAGCAGTACTTC.

The chain combines TRBV2 with TRBJ1-1; no definite D call. The CDR3 loop spans 18 amino acids. Trimming cost V 1 base and J 3 bases, with 21 bases left between them. The V gene's germline CDR1 is SNHLY and CDR2 FYNNEI. CDR3 in amino acids: CASSEGSLVGRSDTEAFF. In nucleotides, the CDR3 is TGTGCCAGCAGTGAAGGTAGTTTGGTCGGACGGTCAGACACTGAAGCTTTCTTT.

V and J are TRBV6-5 and TRBJ2-7; D unclear. The CDR3 runs 14 residues. The germline gives CDR1 MNHEY, CDR2 SVGAGI. Trimming removed 4 bases from V and 4 bases from J, with 14 bases in between. CDR3 coding DNA: TGTGCCAGCAGTTGGGTGGCTAGACGGTACGAGCAGTACTTC. It yields the protein CASSWVARRYEQYF.

This chain connects TRBV4-1 to TRBJ1-2, with D possibly TRBD1 on 6 matching bases. Germline V gene lookup returns CDR1 MGHRA and CDR2 YSYEKL. The V gene lost 3 bases and the J gene lost 6 bases, with 14 bases spanning the gap. The CDR3 contains 14 residues. In DNA, the CDR3 is TGCGCCAGCAGCCAGGATTATCAGGGGAATGGCTACACCTTC. The encoded protein is CASSQDYQGNGYTF.

The V call is TRBV5-1, the J call TRBJ2-2, with D possibly matching TRBD1 (6 bases). CDR3 length: 14 amino acids. The V end lost 7 bases, the J end lost 0 bases, and 10 bases lay between the germline ends. Germline V gene data show CDR1 as SGHRS and CDR2 as YFSETQ. The CDR3 nucleotides read TGCGCCAGCTGGGACAACGCGAACACCGGGGAGCTGTTTTTT. Its translation is CASWDNANTGELFF.

V gene TRBV30 combines with J gene TRBJ2-5; TRBD2 is a possible D gene (5 bases). Germline loops: CDR1 GTSNPN, CDR2 SVGIG (reference sequence). This CDR3 has 14 amino acids. V shed 1 base and J shed 5 bases, with 14 bases lying between them. In DNA, the CDR3 is TGTGCCTGGAGTGGCGACTACGGGTCGGAGACCCAGTACTTC. It translates to CAWSGDYGSETQYF.

This chain connects TRBV24-1 to TRBJ2-5; 7 bases are a match to TRBD1. Germline loops: CDR1 KGHDR, CDR2 SFDVKD. Trimming at V came to 2 bases and at J to 0 bases, leaving 2 bases not matched to a gene. This CDR3 is 15 amino acids long. CDR3 in DNA: TGTGCCACCAGTGATTCCGGGACAGACCAAGAGACCCAGTACTTC. Protein product: CATSDSGTDQETQYF.

The chain couples TRBV6-2 or TRBV6-3 to TRBJ1-6; D gene uncertain. The V end was cut by 7 bases, the J end by 3 bases, with 19 bases between. The germline V gene encodes CDR1 MNHEY and CDR2 SVGEGT. The CDR3 is made up of 17 amino acids. CDR3 nucleotide sequence: TGTGCCAGCACCCCCGGACGGCGAACCAACTATAATTCACCCCTCCACTTT. Protein: CASTPGRRTNYNSPLHF.

V gene TRBV19 combines with J gene TRBJ1-5; D ambiguous. CDR3 length: 15 amino acids. Trimming pared 3 bases from V and 2 bases from J, leaving 11 bases between. Germline CDR1 is LNHDA and CDR2 is SQIVND (reference sequence). CDR3 sequence reads: CASSIWEKGNQPQHF. The CDR3 nucleotides read TGTGCCAGTAGTATCTGGGAGAAGGGCAATCAGCCCCAGCATTTT.

The V and J genes are TRBV7-8 and TRBJ2-1; 8 bases agree with TRBD2. Germline trimming cut 0 bases from V and 0 bases from J; bases unmatched to any gene: 4. The CDR3 sequence is 17 residues long. Germline assignment: CDR1 SGHVS and CDR2 FQNEAQ. This CDR3 is CASSLAVAGSSYNEQFF. DNA for the CDR3: TGTGCCAGCAGCTTAGCGGTAGCGGGGTCCTCCTACAATGAGCAGTTCTTC.

The chain couples TRBV7-6 to TRBJ2-5, with 8 bases identical to TRBD2. The CDR3 has 16 residues. With 4 bases clipped from V and 5 bases from J, the junction kept 12 bases outside the gene matches. Germline lookup yields CDR1 SGHVS and CDR2 FNYEAQ. The CDR3 sequence: CASSSRNERGRETQYF. CDR3 coding DNA: TGTGCCAGCAGCTCCCGAAACGAGCGGGGGCGGGAGACCCAGTACTTC.

The rearrangement uses TRBV7-2 and TRBJ1-4, with D unclear. Germline CDR1 reads SGHTA; CDR2 reads FQGNSA. CDR3 length: 14 residues. Between the trimmed V and J ends, which lost 5 bases and 3 bases, there was a span of 10 bases. This CDR3 reads CASSPTMANEKLFF. The CDR3 region has the DNA TGTGCCAGCAGCCCCACCATGGCTAATGAAAAACTGTTTTTT.

The chain is built from TRBV27 and TRBJ1-4, with D possibly matching TRBD1 (6 bases). This CDR3 spans 16 amino acids. Germline-derived CDR1 and CDR2 are MNHEY and SMNVEV (reference sequence). Trimming took 4 bases from V and 8 from J, leaving 20 bases between them. DNA for the CDR3: TGTGCCAGCAGTTCCGCCCCACAGGGAGGTGGGGAAAAACTGTTTTTT. This translates into CASSSAPQGGGEKLFF.

V is TRBV7-9 and J is TRBJ2-5; tentatively, D is TRBD2 (6 bases). Germline V gene lookup returns CDR1 SEHNR and CDR2 FQNEAQ (reference sequence). The CDR3 length is 15 residues. With 7 bases removed from V and 5 bases from J, the gap between germline ends came to 20 bases. The CDR3 nucleotides read TGTGCCAGCACCCTCCTTACGGGAGCCCGGGAGACCCAGTACTTC. Protein product: CASTLLTGARETQYF.

The CDR3 DNA reads as TGTGCCAGTAGTGCGGGCAGGGGGGGGTCAAATGAGCAGTTCTTC. Translating it yields CASSAGRGGSNEQFF. The gene calls are TRBV19 and TRBJ2-1; D possibly matches TRBD1 or TRBD2 (7 bases each). The CDR3 length is 15 residues. Trimming took 5 bases from V and 7 from J, leaving 18 bases between them. Germline CDR1 is LNHDA and CDR2 is SQIVND (reference sequence).

This clone was counted only a few times. The genes are TRBV9 and TRBJ2-5; 16 bases are shared with TRBD2. V dropped 3 bases and J dropped 5; count of bases not matched to a gene: 7. Germline V gene sequence: CDR1 SGDLS, CDR2 YYNGEE. This CDR3 is 17 amino acids long. CDR3 coding DNA: TGTGCCAGCAGCGATGGGACTAGCGGGGGGGCTTCGGAGACCCAGTACTTC. Protein: CASSDGTSGGASETQYF.

The V and J genes are TRBV11-2 and TRBJ2-1; 8 bases fit TRBD2. CDR1 and CDR2 (germline): SGHAT, FQNNGV. Unmatched junction bases numbered 12, after V lost 5 bases and J lost 9 bases. The CDR3 totals 15 residues. CDR3 bases: TGTGCCAGCAGCCAAGCGGGAGTAGGGGGGAGTGAGCAGTTCTTC. Protein sequence: CASSQAGVGGSEQFF. The full variable domain, its missing parts supplied by reference TRBV11-2 and TRBJ2-1, is EAGVAQSPRYKIIEKRQSVAFWCNPISGHATLYWYQQILGQGPKLLIQFQNNGVVDDSQLPKDRFSAERLKGVDSTLKIQPAKLEDSAVYLCASSQAGVGGSEQFFGPGTRLTVL.

CDR3 protein: CASNGGLAGLQETQYF. CDR3 nucleotide sequence: TGCGCCAGCAACGGTGGGCTAGCGGGTCTTCAAGAGACCCAGTACTTC. The rearrangement joins TRBV10-2 to TRBJ2-5; 8 bases line up with TRBD2. The junction had 12 bases not matched to a gene; V was cut back by 7 bases and J by 2 bases. Germline CDR1 and CDR2: WSHSY and SAAADI. The CDR3 is 16 residues long.

This chain joins TRBV2 and TRBJ1-1; 9 nucleotides agree with TRBD1. The CDR3 runs to 15 residues. V gave up 6 bases and J gave up 2 bases; unmatched junction bases: 7. The germline CDR1 and CDR2 sequences are SNHLY and FYNNEI. CDR3 in DNA: TGTGCCAGCAGAGACTGGGGACAGGGAAACACTGAAGCTTTCTTT. Translation gives CASRDWGQGNTEAFF.

This clone was seen once. The chain recombines TRBV7-6 with TRBJ1-3; TRBD1 matches 8 bases. The germline gives CDR1 SGHVS, CDR2 FNYEAQ. This CDR3 region has 18 residues. V gave up 5 bases and J gave up 0 bases; unmatched junction bases: 12. The chain's CDR3 is CASSASAGTGVSGNTIYF. The CDR3 DNA sequence: TGTGCCAGCAGCGCATCCGCCGGGACAGGCGTCTCTGGAAACACCATATATTTT.